The source of this T cell receptor beta chain is a study of blood T cell repertoires in COVID-19. The protocol was immunoSEQ multiplex PCR, while the TCRdb copy is restricted to in-frame clones and leaves out a portion. Among 30,000 to 40,000 clones, roughly 87% were seen once, and the ten largest hold around 20%. Trimming cost V 0 bases and J 6 bases, with 6 bases left between them. CDR1 is SGHRS, CDR2 YFSETQ, per germline. The CDR3 sequence is 13 residues long. The chain joins TRBV5-1 to TRBJ2-2, with D perhaps matching TRBD1 (5 bases). Sample: peripheral blood. This receptor was identified in a man in his sixties with acute or convalescent COVID-19. The CDR3 is CASSLEGAGELFF. The CDR3, as DNA: TGCGCCAGCAGCTTGGAAGGGGCCGGGGAGCTGTTTTTT.